Listed here are 7 T cell receptor beta chains from one sample, sequenced in a study of response to subunit inactivated influenza vaccine. MiXCR, run by TCRdb on the RT-PCR reads, gives a single entry per CDR3 protein. The repertoire consists of roughly 650,000 distinct CDR3 sequences, with 12% to 15% occurring once and the leading ten covering approximately 7.6%. This material consisted of PBMCs from blood, taken around two weeks before vaccination. The origin of the receptors is a man aged 45 to 65 who received an inactivated influenza vaccine.

This clonotype was seen a handful of times. This chain links TRBV11-2 with TRBJ2-3, with D possibly TRBD1 on 5 matching bases. The CDR3 is 15 amino acids. Germline values: CDR1 SGHAT, CDR2 FQNNGV. Trimming removed 3 bases from V and 2 bases from J, with 12 bases in between. The DNA of the CDR3 is TGTGCCAGCAGCTTGATGGGGCAGTTCACAGATACGCAGTATTTT. Translation gives CASSLMGQFTDTQYF.

This clonotype was counted only a few times. The chain couples TRBV9 to TRBJ2-1, with 7 nucleotides matching TRBD2. The CDR3 loop spans 14 amino acids. Germline assignment: CDR1 SGDLS and CDR2 YYNGEE. The trim removed 3 bases at V and 7 bases at J, leaving 7 bases unmatched. The CDR3 DNA is TGTGCCAGCAGCGCAGCGGGGTCGGGGAATGAGCAGTTCTTC. It is translated as CASSAAGSGNEQFF. Full variable domain (missing parts from reference TRBV9 and TRBJ2-1): DSGVTQTPKHLITATGQRVTLRCSPRSGDLSVYWYQQSLDQGLQFLIQYYNGEERAKGNILERFSAQQFPDLHSELNLSSLELGDSALYFCASSAAGSGNEQFFGPGTRLTVL.

In its sample, this clonotype was seen a few times. This chain uses TRBV7-3 with TRBJ2-2, with 10 nucleotides matching TRBD1. The trim removed 2 bases at V and 3 bases at J, leaving 3 bases unmatched. The CDR3 is 16 residues long. Germline assignment: CDR1 SGHTA and CDR2 FQGTGA. The CDR3, as DNA: TGTGCCAGCAGCTTATGGGGACAGGGGTACACCGGGGAGCTGTTTTTT. It yields the protein CASSLWGQGYTGELFF.

This sequence joins TRBV7-2 and TRBJ2-3; TRBD1 matches 11 bases. Germline CDR1 reads SGHTA; CDR2 reads FQGNSA. J was trimmed by 7 bases and V by 5 bases; bases with no gene match: 8. The CDR3 extends over 15 amino acids. CDR3 amino acids: CASSLGTGGRNTQYF. Written as DNA, the CDR3 is TGTGCCAGCAGCCTTGGGACAGGGGGAAGGAATACGCAGTATTTT.

This clonotype was counted at least ten times. V is TRBV7-8 and J is TRBJ1-5, with a possible D match to TRBD1 (6 bases). Germline CDR1 and CDR2: SGHVS and FQNEAQ. The CDR3 covers 15 residues. V lost 8 bases and J lost 5, with 19 bases in between. For the CDR3, the DNA is TGTGCCAGCCGTCCGGATGGGGGCCTTTATCAGCCCCAGCATTTT. Encoded protein: CASRPDGGLYQPQHF.

The V call is TRBV29-1, the J call TRBJ1-6, with unresolved D. V was pared by 3 bases and J by 10 bases, with 13 bases between. This CDR3 has 13 amino acids. Germline CDR1 reads SQVTM; CDR2 reads ANQGSEA. The DNA of the CDR3 is TGCAGCGTTGAGGAAGCCCCCAGATCACCCCTCCACTTT. The encoded protein is CSVEEAPRSPLHF.

This clonotype has only a few counts. V is TRBV5-1 and J is TRBJ2-3; TRBD2 matches 12 bases. Per the germline V gene, CDR1 is SGHRS and CDR2 is YFSETQ. The CDR3 covers 17 residues. J gave up 2 bases and V 0 bases, and 4 bases lay outside the gene matches. The CDR3 nucleotides are TGCGCCAGCAGCTTGGGGACTAGCGGGGCGCTCACAGATACGCAGTATTTT. This codes for CASSLGTSGALTDTQYF.